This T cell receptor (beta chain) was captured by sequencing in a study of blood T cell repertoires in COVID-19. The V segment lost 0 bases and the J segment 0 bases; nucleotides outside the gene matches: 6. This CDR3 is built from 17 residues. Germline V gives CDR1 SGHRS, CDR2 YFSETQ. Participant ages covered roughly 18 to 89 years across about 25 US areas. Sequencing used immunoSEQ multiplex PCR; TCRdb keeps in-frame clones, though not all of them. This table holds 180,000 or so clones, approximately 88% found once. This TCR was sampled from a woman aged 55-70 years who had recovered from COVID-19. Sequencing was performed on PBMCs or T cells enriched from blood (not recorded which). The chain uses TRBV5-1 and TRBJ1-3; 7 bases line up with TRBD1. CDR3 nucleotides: TGCGCCAGCAGCTTGGAGGGGGCGAAGAGCTCTGGAAACACCATATATTTT. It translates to CASSLEGAKSSGNTIYF.